The text below deals with one TCR beta chain. What it recognizes is unknown. The data belong to a study of beta chain features in type 1 diabetes. Broader study findings: A pattern of fewer insertions and more deletions at VDJ junctions was seen in type 1 diabetes patients. PCR might favor shorter templates, equally in patients and controls.

Sequenced material consisted of expressed TCRB transcripts (all of the isolated RNA was reverse transcribed). Sequenced by immunoSEQ multiplex PCR; TCRdb stores in-frame clones only, minus some. The sample holds about 300,000 clones; 8% are singletons and the top ten take approximately 0.93%. Researchers reported sorting CD4+ naive, central memory, regulatory and stem cell-like memory cells via CD45RO/CCR7/CD25/CD127/CD95/CD27. The clonotype was recovered from a woman aged 18-29 years in good health. Sequenced sample: central memory CD4+ T cells from blood.

The chain's CDR3 is CASSPRLAENTGELFF. The CDR3 DNA is TGTGCCAGCTCACCAAGGCTAGCGGAAAACACCGGGGAGCTGTTTTTT. The V gene is TRBV18, the J gene TRBJ2-2; TRBD2 matches at 7 bases. Germline CDR1 and CDR2: KGHSH and LQKENI. V was pared by 2 bases and J by 2 bases, with 5 bases of the junction left unmatched. The CDR3 consists of 16 residues.